Shown below are 21 T cell receptor beta chains from a single sample sequenced in a study of blood T cell repertoires in COVID-19. Measured with immunoSEQ multiplex PCR; TCRdb has only the in-frame clones, and not every one. The sample carries about 280,000 clones, 89% recorded once. Sequencing was done on a sample of PBMCs or T cells enriched from blood (not recorded which). Receptor source: a woman between 55 and 75 years old who had recovered from COVID-19.

The chain employs TRBV7-8 and TRBJ1-5, with 11 bases that match TRBD1. V was clipped by 5 bases and J by 0 bases; unmatched bases: 12. This CDR3 has 19 amino acids. In germline, CDR1 is SGHVS, CDR2 FQNEAQ. As DNA, the CDR3 is TGTGCCAGCAGCCCGACCTGGGACAGGGGGTCATATAGCAATCAGCCCCAGCATTTT. Translation: CASSPTWDRGSYSNQPQHF.

J is TRBJ1-1 and V is TRBV30, with 8 bases that match TRBD1. Germline lookup yields CDR1 GTSNPN and CDR2 SVGIG (reference sequence). CDR3 length: 15 residues. The junction had 5 bases not matched to a gene; V was cut back by 2 bases and J by 0 bases. The CDR3 DNA reads as TGTGCCTGGAGTCCTCCGGACAGGGTGAACACTGAAGCTTTCTTT. Protein: CAWSPPDRVNTEAFF. Looking up the rest from reference TRBV30 and TRBJ1-1 gives the full variable domain: SQTIHQWPATLVQPVGSPLSLECTVEGTSNPNLYWYRQAAGRGLQLLFYSVGIGQISSEVPQNLSASRPQDRQFILSSKKLLLSDSGFYLCAWSPPDRVNTEAFFGQGTRLTVV.

Worth noting for this clone: This specimen includes other DNA sequences encoding the same CDR3. This chain uses TRBV7-9 with TRBJ1-5, with D hard to call. Germline CDR1 SEHNR, CDR2 FQNEAQ (reference sequence). V was pared by 5 bases and J by 0 bases, with 5 bases between. The CDR3 spans 13 residues. The CDR3 bases are TGTGCCAGCAGCCCGGGTAGCAATCAGCCCCAGCATTTT. As protein: CASSPGSNQPQHF.

The rearrangement uses TRBV10-3 and TRBJ2-2, with a weak D call TRBD2 (5 bases). Trimming stripped 0 bases from V and 5 bases from J, with 16 bases between. The CDR3 covers 17 residues. Germline CDR1 ENHRY, CDR2 SYGVKD. The CDR3, as DNA: TGTGCCATCAGTGAGTCAAGACTATATACACAGACCGGGGAGCTGTTTTTT. Translated, it gives CAISESRLYTQTGELFF.

The rearrangement links TRBV5-1 to TRBJ1-3; possibly TRBD1 for D (5 bases). V lost 5 bases and J 0 bases, leaving 15 bases between the germline ends. This CDR3 spans 16 amino acids. Germline loops: CDR1 SGHRS, CDR2 YFSETQ. CDR3 in DNA: TGCGCCAGCAGGCAGGGACTTCAGAGCTCTGGAAACACCATATATTTT. Translated: CASRQGLQSSGNTIYF.

Here the CDR3 DNA reads TGCGCCAGCAGCCAAGAAGGACTAGCGGGGGGGCCTGGGCAGTTCTTC. Protein product: CASSQEGLAGGPGQFF. The V call is TRBV4-1, the J call TRBJ2-1, with 15 bases that match TRBD2. V trimming: 0 bases; J trimming: 12 bases; junction bases outside the gene matches: 6. Looked up from germline, CDR1 is MGHRA and CDR2 is YSYEKL. The CDR3 is 16 residues long.

This chain uses TRBV3-1 (or the pseudogene TRBV3-2) with TRBJ2-3; 12 bases align to TRBD2. The V gene's germline CDR1 is LGHDT and CDR2 YNNKEL (reference sequence). V lost 1 base to trimming and J lost 7 bases; unmatched junction nucleotides: 6. The CDR3 consists of 16 residues. The chain's CDR3 is CASSQGMTSGGYTQYF. The DNA of the CDR3 is TGTGCCAGCAGCCAAGGAATGACTAGCGGGGGATATACGCAGTATTTT.

The V gene is TRBV27, the J gene TRBJ1-1; TRBD1 might be the D (6 bases). V lost 3 bases and J 5 bases, leaving 22 bases between the germline ends. CDR1 and CDR2 (germline): MNHEY, SMNVEV (reference sequence). The CDR3 length is 17 residues. DNA of the CDR3: TGTGCCAGCAGTTTGAGGGTCGGAGGGGGAGGGCGGACTGAAGCTTTCTTT. As protein: CASSLRVGGGGRTEAFF.

This clone was seen a handful of times. V and J are TRBV10-1 and TRBJ2-1; D unclear. This CDR3 spans 12 amino acids. Germline V CDR1 and CDR2: WNHNN, SYGVQD (reference sequence). The V end lost 2 bases, the J end lost 8 bases, and 7 bases lay between the germline ends. The CDR3 DNA reads TGCGCCAGCAGTGAGAATCGGTATGAGCAGTTCTTC. Its protein is CASSENRYEQFF.

J is TRBJ2-1 and V is TRBV7-3; D is unclear. The CDR3 spans 12 residues. Trimming stripped 5 bases from V and 8 bases from J, with 10 bases between. Germline V gene data show CDR1 as SGHTA and CDR2 as FQGTGA. CDR3 coding DNA: TGTGCCAGCAGCCGCAACCCAGATGAGCAGTTCTTC. Its protein product is CASSRNPDEQFF.

The chain employs TRBV28 and TRBJ2-5, with 7 nucleotides matching TRBD2. CDR1 is MDHEN, CDR2 SYDVKM, per germline. CDR3 length: 13 residues. The V and J ends lost 5 bases and 1 base, in that order; junction bases with no gene match: 1. The CDR3, as DNA: TGTGCCAGCAGTGGGGGGGGCCAAGAGACCCAGTACTTC. It translates to CASSGGGQETQYF.

The V call is TRBV5-1, the J call TRBJ2-7, with D maybe TRBD2 (5 bases). Trimming removed 4 bases from V and 2 bases from J, with 13 bases in between. Germline assignment: CDR1 SGHRS and CDR2 YFSETQ. This CDR3 region has 14 residues. CDR3 loop: CASSTEAGPYEQYF. The CDR3 coding sequence is TGCGCCAGCAGCACGGAGGCTGGGCCCTACGAGCAGTACTTC.

The V call is TRBV18, the J call TRBJ2-7, with D perhaps TRBD1 (6 bases). This CDR3 is 15 amino acids long. Germline-derived CDR1 and CDR2 are KGHSH and LQKENI. Trimming shortened V by 6 bases and J by 6 bases, and 21 bases separated the two germline ends. As DNA, the CDR3 is TGTGCCAGCTCCCAAGAGACAGGCGGCCCCGGCGAGCAGTACTTC. Protein: CASSQETGGPGEQYF. Full variable domain (remainder filled in from reference TRBV18 and TRBJ2-7): NAGVMQNPRHLVRRRGQEARLRCSPMKGHSHVYWYRQLPEEGLKFMVYLQKENIIDESGMPKERFSAEFPKEGPSILRIQQVVRGDSAAYFCASSQETGGPGEQYFGPGTRLTVT.

The chain joins TRBV30 to TRBJ2-7; 9 positions match TRBD2. V was clipped by 2 bases and J by 4 bases; unmatched bases: 9. CDR1 GTSNPN and CDR2 SVGIG come from the germline V gene (reference sequence). The CDR3 is 15 residues long. The CDR3 here is CAWSSSSGRMYEQYF. The CDR3 nucleotides are TGTGCCTGGAGTAGCAGTAGCGGGAGAATGTACGAGCAGTACTTC.

The chain uses TRBV28 and TRBJ2-7; 9 bases fit TRBD2. The CDR3 contains 12 residues. Unmatched junction bases numbered 3, after V lost 9 bases and J lost 3 bases. CDR1 and CDR2 (germline): MDHEN, SYDVKM. CDR3 amino acids: CASGLALYEQYF. The CDR3 DNA reads as TGTGCCAGTGGACTAGCGCTCTACGAGCAGTACTTC.

The chain uses TRBV15 and TRBJ2-7; 7 bases fit TRBD2. V dropped 1 base and J dropped 0; count of bases not matched to a gene: 0. Germline loops: CDR1 LNHNV, CDR2 YYDKDF (reference sequence). The CDR3 is 14 amino acids. This chain's CDR3 is CATSRGGSSYEQYF. The CDR3, as DNA: TGTGCCACCAGCAGAGGCGGGAGCTCCTACGAGCAGTACTTC. The whole variable domain, remainder taken from reference TRBV15 and TRBJ2-7, is DAMVIQNPRYQVTQFGKPVTLSCSQTLNHNVMYWYQQKSSQAPKLLFHYYDKDFNNEADTPDNFQSRRPNTSFCFLDIRSPGLGDTAMYLCATSRGGSSYEQYFGPGTRLTVT.

The genes are TRBV10-3 and TRBJ1-2, with 9 bases that match TRBD1. V was clipped by 10 bases and J by 3 bases; unmatched bases: 6. The CDR3 length is 13 residues. The germline CDR1 and CDR2 sequences are ENHRY and SYGVKD. The CDR3 nucleotides read TGTGCCAGCCGGGACAGGGATGACTATGGCTACACCTTC. As protein: CASRDRDDYGYTF.

The chain links TRBV5-1 to TRBJ1-5, with D perhaps matching TRBD1 (6 bases). V lost 3 bases, J lost 2 bases, and 12 bases lay in between. Germline values: CDR1 SGHRS, CDR2 YFSETQ. The CDR3 totals 15 residues. CDR3 loop: CASSSSGDGNQPQHF. In nucleotides, the CDR3 is TGCGCCAGCAGCTCCTCAGGGGACGGCAATCAGCCCCAGCATTTT.

This clone has just a few counts. The chain couples TRBV2 to TRBJ1-1; D is ambiguous. The CDR3 consists of 13 residues. V lost 8 bases to trimming and J lost 1 base, with 11 bases between them. Germline V gives CDR1 SNHLY, CDR2 FYNNEI. In DNA form, the CDR3 reads TGTGCCAGCGGACCTCGGGGGAACACTGAAGCTTTCTTT. It yields the protein CASGPRGNTEAFF.

The V and J genes are TRBV5-1 and TRBJ1-6, with D perhaps TRBD1 (5 bases). The germline V gene has CDR1 SGHRS and CDR2 YFSETQ. V lost 2 bases, J lost 7 bases, and 16 bases lay in between. The CDR3 is 16 amino acids. CDR3 loop: CASSLSWQGRNSPLHF. Here the CDR3 DNA reads TGCGCCAGCAGCTTATCTTGGCAGGGTCGGAATTCACCCCTCCACTTT. Looking up the rest from reference TRBV5-1 and TRBJ1-6 gives the full variable domain: KAGVTQTPRYLIKTRGQQVTLSCSPISGHRSVSWYQQTPGQGLQFLFEYFSETQRNKGNFPGRFSGRQFSNSRSEMNVSTLELGDSALYLCASSLSWQGRNSPLHFGNGTRLTVT.

The chain couples TRBV27 to TRBJ2-6; perhaps TRBD1 as D (5 bases). CDR3 size: 16 residues. V lost 5 bases and J lost 2, with 13 bases in between. The germline CDR1 and CDR2 sequences are MNHEY and SMNVEV (reference sequence). CDR3 residues: CASSQDIVPGANVLTF. In DNA, the CDR3 is TGTGCCAGCAGTCAGGACATCGTTCCTGGGGCCAACGTCCTGACTTTC.